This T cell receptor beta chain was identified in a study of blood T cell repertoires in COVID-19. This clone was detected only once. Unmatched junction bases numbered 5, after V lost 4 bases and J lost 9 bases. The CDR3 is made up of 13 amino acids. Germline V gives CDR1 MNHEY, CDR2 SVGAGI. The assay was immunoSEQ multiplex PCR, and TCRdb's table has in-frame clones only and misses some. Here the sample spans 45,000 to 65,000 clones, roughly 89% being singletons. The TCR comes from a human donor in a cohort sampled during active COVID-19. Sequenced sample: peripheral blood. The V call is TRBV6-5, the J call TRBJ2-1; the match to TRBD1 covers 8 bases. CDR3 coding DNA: TGTGCCAGCAGTTCCGGACAGGGACTTGAGCAGTTCTTC. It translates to CASSSGQGLEQFF.